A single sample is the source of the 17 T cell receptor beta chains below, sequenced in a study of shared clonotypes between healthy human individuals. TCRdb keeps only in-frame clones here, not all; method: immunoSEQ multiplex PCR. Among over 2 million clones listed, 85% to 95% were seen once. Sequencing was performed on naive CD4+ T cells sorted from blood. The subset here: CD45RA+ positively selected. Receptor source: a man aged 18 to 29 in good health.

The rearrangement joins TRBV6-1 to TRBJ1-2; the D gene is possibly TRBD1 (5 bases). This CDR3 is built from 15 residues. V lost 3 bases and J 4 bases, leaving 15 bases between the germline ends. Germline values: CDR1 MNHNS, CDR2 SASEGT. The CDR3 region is CASSEEQDRFYGYTF. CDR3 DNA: TGTGCCAGCAGTGAGGAACAGGACCGATTCTATGGCTACACCTTC.

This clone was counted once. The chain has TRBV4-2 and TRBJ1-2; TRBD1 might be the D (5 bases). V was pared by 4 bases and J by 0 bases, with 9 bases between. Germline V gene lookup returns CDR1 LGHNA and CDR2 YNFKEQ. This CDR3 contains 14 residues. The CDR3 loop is CASSRDGANYGYTF. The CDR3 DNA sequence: TGTGCCAGCAGCCGGGACGGAGCTAACTATGGCTACACCTTC.

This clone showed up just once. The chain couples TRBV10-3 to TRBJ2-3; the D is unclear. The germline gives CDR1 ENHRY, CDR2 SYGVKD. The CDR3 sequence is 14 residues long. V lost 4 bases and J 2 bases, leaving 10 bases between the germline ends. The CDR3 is CAISATGLTDTQYF. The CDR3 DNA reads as TGTGCCATCAGTGCTACGGGCCTCACAGATACGCAGTATTTT.

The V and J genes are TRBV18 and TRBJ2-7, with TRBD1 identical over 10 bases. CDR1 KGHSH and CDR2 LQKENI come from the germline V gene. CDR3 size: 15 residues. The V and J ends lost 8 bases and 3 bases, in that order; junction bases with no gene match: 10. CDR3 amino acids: CASQKETGGLYEQYF. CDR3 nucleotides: TGTGCCAGCCAGAAAGAGACAGGGGGCCTCTACGAGCAGTACTTC.

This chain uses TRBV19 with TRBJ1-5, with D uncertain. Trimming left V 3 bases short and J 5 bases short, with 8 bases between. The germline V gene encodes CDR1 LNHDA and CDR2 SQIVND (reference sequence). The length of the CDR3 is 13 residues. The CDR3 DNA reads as TGTGCCAGTAGTATTGGCCCCTATCAGCCCCAGCATTTT. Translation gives CASSIGPYQPQHF.

The CDR3 sequence: CAISATGSSYEQYF. The CDR3 DNA sequence: TGTGCCATCAGTGCAACAGGGAGCTCCTACGAGCAGTACTTC. V and J are TRBV10-3 and TRBJ2-7; a weak D match, TRBD1 (6 bases). Germline CDR1 reads ENHRY; CDR2 reads SYGVKD. This CDR3 is built from 14 residues. V gave up 4 bases and J gave up 0 bases, with 10 bases separating them.

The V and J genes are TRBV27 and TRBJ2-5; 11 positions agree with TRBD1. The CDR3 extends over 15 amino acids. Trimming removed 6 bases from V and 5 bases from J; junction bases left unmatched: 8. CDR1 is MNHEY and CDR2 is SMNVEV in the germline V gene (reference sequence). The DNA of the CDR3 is TGTGCCAGCAGGTTGGGACAGGGGGGCGGGGAGACCCAGTACTTC. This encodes CASRLGQGGGETQYF.

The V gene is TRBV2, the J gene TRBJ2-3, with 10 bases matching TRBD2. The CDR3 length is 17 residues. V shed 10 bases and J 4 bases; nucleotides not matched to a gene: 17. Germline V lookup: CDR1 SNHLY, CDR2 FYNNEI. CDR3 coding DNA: TGTGCCAAAAGGCCCAGCATCCTAGCGGGAGAACCAGATACGCAGTATTTT. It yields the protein CAKRPSILAGEPDTQYF.

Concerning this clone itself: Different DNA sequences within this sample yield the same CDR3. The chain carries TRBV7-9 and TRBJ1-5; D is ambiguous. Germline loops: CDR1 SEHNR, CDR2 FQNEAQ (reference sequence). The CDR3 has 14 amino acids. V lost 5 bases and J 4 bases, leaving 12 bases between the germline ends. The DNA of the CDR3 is TGTGCCAGCAGCCCCGGGAGCGGAAATCAGCCCCAGCATTTT. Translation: CASSPGSGNQPQHF.

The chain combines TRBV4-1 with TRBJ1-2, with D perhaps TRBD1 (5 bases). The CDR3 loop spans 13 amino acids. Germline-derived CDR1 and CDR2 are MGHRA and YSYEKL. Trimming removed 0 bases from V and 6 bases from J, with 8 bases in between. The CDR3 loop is CASSQDRAHGYTF. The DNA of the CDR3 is TGCGCCAGCAGCCAAGACAGGGCGCATGGCTACACCTTC.

The CDR3 region is CATRRQGGTGELFF. The CDR3 DNA sequence: TGTGCCACCCGCAGACAGGGGGGCACCGGGGAGCTGTTTTTT. V gene TRBV27 combines with J gene TRBJ2-2, with 9 bases fitting TRBD1. The V segment lost 10 bases and the J segment 4 bases; nucleotides outside the gene matches: 7. The germline gives CDR1 MNHEY, CDR2 SMNVEV (reference sequence). This CDR3 has 14 residues.

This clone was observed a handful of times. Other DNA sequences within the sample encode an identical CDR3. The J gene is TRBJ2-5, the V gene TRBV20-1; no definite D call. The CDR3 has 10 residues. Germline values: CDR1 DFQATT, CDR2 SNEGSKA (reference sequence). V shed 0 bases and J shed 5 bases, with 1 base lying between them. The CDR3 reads CSARDETQYF. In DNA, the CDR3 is TGCAGTGCTAGAGACGAGACCCAGTACTTC.

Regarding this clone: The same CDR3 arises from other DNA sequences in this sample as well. CDR3 region: CASSLVAAYEQYF. In nucleotides, the CDR3 is TGTGCCAGCAGCTTAGTGGCGGCTTACGAGCAGTACTTC. V and J are TRBV7-2 and TRBJ2-7; D is uncertain. The germline V and J ends were trimmed by 1 base and 4 bases, with 8 bases remaining between them. Germline V gene sequence: CDR1 SGHTA, CDR2 FQGNSA. The CDR3 spans 13 residues.

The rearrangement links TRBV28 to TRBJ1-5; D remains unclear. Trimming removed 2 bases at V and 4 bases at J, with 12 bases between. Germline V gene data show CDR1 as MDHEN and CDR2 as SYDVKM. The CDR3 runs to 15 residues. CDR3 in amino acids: CASSLRRGWNQPQHF. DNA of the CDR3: TGTGCCAGCAGTTTAAGGCGGGGTTGGAATCAGCCCCAGCATTTT. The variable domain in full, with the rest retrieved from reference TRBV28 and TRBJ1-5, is DVKVTQSSRYLVKRTGEKVFLECVQDMDHENMFWYRQDPGLGLRLIYFSYDVKMKEKGDIPEGYSVSREKKERFSLILESASTNQTSMYLCASSLRRGWNQPQHFGDGTRLSIL.

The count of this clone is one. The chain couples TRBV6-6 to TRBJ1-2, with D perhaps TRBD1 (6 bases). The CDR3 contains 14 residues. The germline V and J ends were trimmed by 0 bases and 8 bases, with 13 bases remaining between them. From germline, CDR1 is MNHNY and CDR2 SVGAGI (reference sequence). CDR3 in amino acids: CASSYSTTGRGYTF. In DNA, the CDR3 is TGTGCCAGCAGTTACTCGACGACAGGCCGCGGCTACACCTTC.

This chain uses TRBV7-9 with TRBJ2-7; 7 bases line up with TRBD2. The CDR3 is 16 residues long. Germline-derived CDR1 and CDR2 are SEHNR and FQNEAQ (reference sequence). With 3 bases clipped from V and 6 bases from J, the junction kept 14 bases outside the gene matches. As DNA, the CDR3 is TGTGCCAGCAGCTTCGGCCTGGGGGTGCGGGAGAGCGAGCAGTACTTC. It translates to CASSFGLGVRESEQYF.

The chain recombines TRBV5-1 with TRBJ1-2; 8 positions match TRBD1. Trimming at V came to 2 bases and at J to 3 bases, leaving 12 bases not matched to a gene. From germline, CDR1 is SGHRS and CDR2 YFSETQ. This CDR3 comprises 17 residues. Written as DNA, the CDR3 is TGCGCCAGCAGCTTTGGACGAGGCAGGGGGCAGCACTATGGCTACACCTTC. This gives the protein CASSFGRGRGQHYGYTF. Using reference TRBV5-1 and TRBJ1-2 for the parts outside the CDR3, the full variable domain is KAGVTQTPRYLIKTRGQQVTLSCSPISGHRSVSWYQQTPGQGLQFLFEYFSETQRNKGNFPGRFSGRQFSNSRSEMNVSTLELGDSALYLCASSFGRGRGQHYGYTFGSGTRLTVV.